This T cell receptor beta chain was sequenced for a study of glioma-infiltrating T cells after dendritic cell vaccination. Primers: 60 V beta forward and 13 J beta reverse. Using immunoSEQ multiplex PCR, the repertoire was profiled, and TCRdb retains in-frame clones only, with some absent. The sample lists about 38,000 clones, almost 85% occurring once. Germline V CDR1 and CDR2: SGDLS, YYNGEE. V was pared by 4 bases and J by 5 bases, with 15 bases between. The CDR3 extends over 15 amino acids. The material sequenced was blood, taken before dendritic cell vaccination. The sequence was collected from a human donor with glioblastoma. This chain links TRBV9 with TRBJ1-4; D perhaps matches TRBD1 (5 bases). The chain's CDR3 is CASSPRQIGNEKLFF. The CDR3 DNA reads TGTGCCAGCAGCCCCAGACAGATTGGGAATGAAAAACTGTTTTTT.